Below are 22 T cell receptor beta chains sequenced from a single sample in a study of blood T cell repertoires in COVID-19. Clones were read by immunoSEQ multiplex PCR, and TCRdb kept only the in-frame ones, dropping some. In the table there are about half a million clones, roughly 87% of which are singletons. The sample comprised peripheral blood. The source of these receptors is a man between 18 and 29 years old with COVID-19, enrolled during active disease.

This clone has just a few counts. V is TRBV5-1 and J is TRBJ2-7; 7 positions agree with TRBD1. The CDR3 totals 13 residues. With V trimmed by 4 bases and J by 2 bases, 3 bases remained unmatched. The germline V gene encodes CDR1 SGHRS and CDR2 YFSETQ. The CDR3 loop reads CASSVGTAYEQYF. For the CDR3, the DNA is TGCGCCAGCAGCGTGGGGACAGCCTACGAGCAGTACTTC.

The chain is built from TRBV13 and TRBJ2-3; 8 bases are shared with TRBD2. Per germline, CDR1 PRHDT and CDR2 FYEKMQ (reference sequence). V was pared by 4 bases and J by 1 base, with 7 bases of the junction left unmatched. The CDR3 has 16 residues. The CDR3 spells CASSWRVTSGTDTQYF. For the CDR3, the DNA is TGTGCCAGCAGCTGGCGAGTGACTAGCGGCACAGATACGCAGTATTTT.

V and J are TRBV4-1 and TRBJ2-5, with D maybe TRBD2 (6 bases). Deletions cut 5 bases from V and 4 bases from J, with 20 bases between. Germline-derived CDR1 and CDR2 are MGHRA and YSYEKL. This CDR3 contains 16 residues. CDR3 loop: CASSALGRSRVETQYF. CDR3 sequence (DNA): TGCGCCAGCAGCGCCCTGGGGAGGTCGCGGGTAGAGACCCAGTACTTC.

This chain uses TRBV24-1 with TRBJ1-3, with D possibly TRBD1 on 5 matching bases. CDR1 and CDR2 from the germline V gene are KGHDR and SFDVKD. The CDR3 has 20 amino acids. V was shortened by 0 bases and J by 0 bases, with 20 bases between the two germline ends. CDR3 in DNA: TGTGCCACCAGTGATTTGTTCCCAAGGGGTATCCCTAGCTCTGGAAACACCATATATTTT. It translates to CATSDLFPRGIPSSGNTIYF.

Ten or more counts support this clone. The chain recombines TRBV7-9 with TRBJ2-1; D not certain. The CDR3 contains 14 residues. CDR1 is SEHNR, CDR2 FQNEAQ, per germline (reference sequence). V dropped 5 bases and J dropped 0 bases, with 8 bases sitting between them. CDR3 in amino acids: CASSRRSSYNEQFF. CDR3 coding DNA: TGTGCCAGCAGCCGGCGGAGCTCCTACAATGAGCAGTTCTTC.

The chain links TRBV24-1 to TRBJ2-1, with TRBD2 as a possible D gene (7 bases). The CDR3 extends over 14 amino acids. Germline V gene data show CDR1 as KGHDR and CDR2 as SFDVKD. Trimming left V 5 bases short and J 7 bases short, with 14 bases between. The CDR3 reads CATSAGGHLNEQFF. The CDR3 nucleotides are TGTGCCACCAGTGCCGGGGGGCATTTGAATGAGCAGTTCTTC.

To note about this clone: Other nucleotide sequences in the sample specify the same CDR3. The genes are TRBV5-6 and TRBJ2-7, with D perhaps matching TRBD1 (6 bases). The CDR3 covers 12 residues. Germline loops: CDR1 SGHDT, CDR2 YYEEEE. Trimming took off 5 bases at V and 4 bases at J, with 10 bases between the two ends. The CDR3: CASSLRGYEQYF. As DNA, the CDR3 is TGTGCCAGCAGTTTAAGGGGGTACGAGCAGTACTTC.

The V and J genes are TRBV12-3 or TRBV12-4 and TRBJ2-1; no definite D call. Trimming left V 3 bases short and J 7 bases short, with 4 bases between. The CDR3 extends over 11 amino acids. The CDR3 DNA reads as TGTGCCAGCAGTTTTTATAATGAGCAGTTCTTC. Its translation: CASSFYNEQFF.

This clone was seen repeatedly, ten times or more. The V call is TRBV20-1, the J call TRBJ2-1; D is perhaps TRBD1 (6 bases). Germline lookup yields CDR1 DFQATT and CDR2 SNEGSKA (reference sequence). V was cut by 3 bases and J by 0 bases, with 12 bases left in between. CDR3 length: 15 residues. CDR3 sequence (DNA): TGCAGTGCTAGTCAGGGGCACCTCTCCTACAATGAGCAGTTCTTC. Encoded protein: CSASQGHLSYNEQFF.

J is TRBJ1-1 and V is TRBV10-1; unclear D gene. The germline CDR1 and CDR2 sequences are WNHNN and SYGVQD (reference sequence). The CDR3 consists of 12 residues. Trimming removed 0 bases from V and 9 bases from J, with 8 bases in between. CDR3 loop: CASSESRSQAFF. The DNA of the CDR3 is TGCGCCAGCAGTGAGTCGAGGAGCCAAGCTTTCTTT.

The V and J genes are TRBV11-3 and TRBJ2-5; 7 positions match TRBD2. V trimming: 1 base; J trimming: 2 bases; junction bases outside the gene matches: 7. This CDR3 is built from 16 residues. Germline V gene data show CDR1 as SGHNT and CDR2 as YENEEA. CDR3 amino acids: CASSLGAGARQETQYF. In nucleotides, the CDR3 is TGTGCCAGCAGCTTAGGCGCGGGAGCGCGGCAAGAGACCCAGTACTTC. The full variable domain, with the rest looked up from reference TRBV11-3 and TRBJ2-5, is EAGVVQSPRYKIIEKKQPVAFWCNPISGHNTLYWYLQNLGQGPELLIRYENEEAVDDSQLPKDRFSAERLKGVDSTLKIQPAELGDSAVYLCASSLGAGARQETQYFGPGTRLLVL.

V is TRBV6-4 and J is TRBJ2-1; 9 bases map to TRBD2. The germline V gene has CDR1 MRHNA and CDR2 SNTAGT. V shed 3 bases and J 11 bases; nucleotides not matched to a gene: 8. The CDR3 runs 14 residues. CDR3 amino acids: CASSEAGGPFKQFF. In DNA, the CDR3 is TGTGCCAGCAGTGAGGCGGGGGGGCCCTTTAAGCAGTTCTTC.

The chain employs TRBV5-5 and TRBJ1-3; TRBD1 matches at 7 bases. CDR3 length: 16 residues. V lost 4 bases and J lost 5; bases outside the gene matches: 12. Germline CDR1 is SGHKS and CDR2 is YYEKEE (reference sequence). CDR3 sequence: CASSMTGPGSRNTIYF. CDR3 nucleotides: TGTGCCAGCAGCATGACAGGGCCCGGATCCAGAAACACCATATATTTT.

The CDR3 spells CASSPLERGELFF. As DNA, the CDR3 is TGTGCCAGCTCACCCCTTGAACGGGGGGAGCTGTTTTTT. The chain combines TRBV18 with TRBJ2-2; D is ambiguous. CDR3 length equals 13 residues. With 3 bases removed from V and 8 bases from J, the gap between germline ends came to 10 bases. The germline gives CDR1 KGHSH, CDR2 LQKENI. The entire variable domain, with the rest obtained from reference TRBV18 and TRBJ2-2, is as follows: NAGVMQNPRHLVRRRGQEARLRCSPMKGHSHVYWYRQLPEEGLKFMVYLQKENIIDESGMPKERFSAEFPKEGPSILRIQQVVRGDSAAYFCASSPLERGELFFGEGSRLTVL.

The gene calls are TRBV18 and TRBJ2-3; TRBD1 agrees at 7 bases. Unmatched junction bases numbered 3, after V lost 6 bases and J lost 3 bases. The CDR3 extends over 13 amino acids. Germline V lookup: CDR1 KGHSH, CDR2 LQKENI. This CDR3 reads CASSRQGTDTQYF. In DNA, the CDR3 is TGTGCCAGCTCCCGACAGGGTACAGATACGCAGTATTTT.

CDR3 DNA: TGTGCCAGCAGTGAAGCGCACGGACTAGCGGGAATCCCAGATACGCAGTATTTT. It encodes CASSEAHGLAGIPDTQYF. The chain joins TRBV6-1 to TRBJ2-3; the match to TRBD2 covers 12 bases. The germline gives CDR1 MNHNS, CDR2 SASEGT. J gave up 4 bases and V 0 bases, and 8 bases lay outside the gene matches. This CDR3 spans 18 amino acids.

A single count supports this clone. The chain couples TRBV5-4 to TRBJ1-1; D gene unclear. The CDR3 has 14 amino acids. V shed 0 bases and J shed 5 bases, with 11 bases lying between them. Germline V gene lookup returns CDR1 SGHNT and CDR2 YYREEE (reference sequence). The CDR3 nucleotides read TGTGCCAGCAGCTTGGATACAGTGGAAACTGAAGCTTTCTTT. Protein sequence: CASSLDTVETEAFF. Full variable domain (remainder filled in from reference TRBV5-4 and TRBJ1-1): ETGVTQSPTHLIKTRGQQVTLRCSSQSGHNTVSWYQQALGQGPQFIFQYYREEENGRGNFPPRFSGLQFPNYSSELNVNALELDDSALYLCASSLDTVETEAFFGQGTRLTVV.

This rearrangement joins TRBV11-2 to TRBJ1-4; 9 bases fit TRBD1. The germline CDR1 and CDR2 sequences are SGHAT and FQNNGV. V gave up 5 bases and J gave up 7 bases; unmatched junction bases: 5. This CDR3 spans 14 amino acids. CDR3 in DNA: TGTGCCAGCAGCCACAGGGGGCCGGGTGAAAAACTGTTTTTT. Translating it yields CASSHRGPGEKLFF.

The DNA of the CDR3 is TGTGCCAGCAGCTTAGTTTCTAGGGGGCGAGGGACTGAAGCTTTCTTT. As protein: CASSLVSRGRGTEAFF. The chain combines TRBV7-8 with TRBJ1-1, with 7 bases identical to TRBD1. This CDR3 contains 16 residues. CDR1 SGHVS and CDR2 FQNEAQ come from the germline V gene. Trimming removed 1 base from V and 5 bases from J; junction bases left unmatched: 10.

The chain combines TRBV6-5 with TRBJ1-2, with TRBD1 matching 8 bases. The germline V gene encodes CDR1 MNHEY and CDR2 SVGAGI. This CDR3 has 15 residues. V lost 0 bases and J lost 6; bases outside the gene matches: 6. DNA of the CDR3: TGTGCCAGCAGTTACTCGATGCAGGGGGCGAATGGCTACACCTTC. Its protein is CASSYSMQGANGYTF.

V is TRBV12-5 and J is TRBJ2-5, with 7 bases that match TRBD2. The CDR3 is 13 amino acids. CDR1 and CDR2 (germline): LGHNT, FRNRAP. The trim removed 1 base at V and 5 bases at J, leaving 1 base unmatched. The CDR3 sequence is CASGLGRGETQYF. CDR3 bases: TGTGCTAGTGGTTTGGGGCGGGGGGAGACCCAGTACTTC.

This chain's CDR3 is CASGTQYRHSGNTIYF. The DNA for the CDR3 is TGTGCCAGCGGGACTCAATACCGTCACTCTGGAAACACCATATATTTT. This chain uses TRBV7-9 with TRBJ1-3, with D tentatively TRBD1 (5 bases). V was cut by 8 bases and J by 0 bases, with 17 bases left in between. This CDR3 is 16 amino acids long. CDR1 is SEHNR and CDR2 is FQNEAQ in the germline V gene (reference sequence).